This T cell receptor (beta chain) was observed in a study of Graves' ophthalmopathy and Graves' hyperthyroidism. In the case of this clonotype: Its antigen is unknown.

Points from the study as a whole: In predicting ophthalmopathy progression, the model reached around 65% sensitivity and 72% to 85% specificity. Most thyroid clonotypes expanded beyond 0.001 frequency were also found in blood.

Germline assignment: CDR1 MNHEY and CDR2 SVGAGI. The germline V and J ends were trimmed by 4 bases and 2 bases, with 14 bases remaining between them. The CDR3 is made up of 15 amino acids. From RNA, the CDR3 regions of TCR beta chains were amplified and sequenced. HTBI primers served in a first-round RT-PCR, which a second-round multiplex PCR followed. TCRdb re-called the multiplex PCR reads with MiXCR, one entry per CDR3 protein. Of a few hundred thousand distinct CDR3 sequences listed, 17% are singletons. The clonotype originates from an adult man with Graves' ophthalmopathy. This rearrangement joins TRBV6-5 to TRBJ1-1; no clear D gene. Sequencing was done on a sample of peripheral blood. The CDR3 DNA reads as TGTGCCAGCAGTTTCAGCCCCTCTATTAACACTGAAGCTTTCTTT. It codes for CASSFSPSINTEAFF.